This TCR beta chain was captured by sequencing in a study of blood T cell repertoires in COVID-19. For the study at large: The analysed material was cDNA or gDNA that came from T cells, B-cell-depleted T cells, or PBMCs.

This clone has only a few counts. This CDR3 has 15 residues. The V gene end was trimmed by 5 bases and the J gene end by 6 bases; junction bases not matched to a gene: 5. Looked up from germline, CDR1 is SGHVS and CDR2 is FQNEAQ. Using immunoSEQ multiplex PCR, the repertoire was profiled, and TCRdb retains in-frame clones only, with some absent. Of roughly 14,000 clones listed, 65% to 85% are singletons. The chain couples TRBV7-8 to TRBJ2-2, with 11 nucleotides matching TRBD1. The source is a human donor in a cohort sampled during active COVID-19. Material: peripheral blood. The CDR3 DNA sequence: TGTGCCAGCAGCCCGGACAGGGGGCTCGCCGGGGAGCTGTTTTTT. Translating gives CASSPDRGLAGELFF.